This is a list of T cell receptor beta chains from one sample in a study of siplizumab effects on memory and regulatory T cells. Clones were read by immunoSEQ multiplex PCR, and TCRdb kept only the in-frame ones, dropping some. The sample includes roughly 60,000 clones, approximately 96% of them seen just once. Sequenced: naive CD8+ T cells sorted from blood. The receptors were sampled from a human donor in good health. Each CDR3 is given with its conserved first and last residue. The order of the fields is clone size, J gene, V gene, CDR3 protein. Some rows mark clone size as missing; the rest say once, few, many or name a class of expanded clone.

once	TRBJ2-4	TRBV4-1	CASSQEPGTENIQYF
-	TRBJ2-7	TRBV5-6	CASGSTTYEQYF
-	TRBJ1-5	TRBV2	CASSEWGTGGHF
once	TRBJ2-7	TRBV29-1	CSVEITGQMGFYEQYF
-	TRBJ2-7	TRBV28	CASSSLSGSYEQYF
-	TRBJ2-2	TRBV28	CASSPFTGGQNTGELFF
-	TRBJ1-4	TRBV19	CASTQGRNEKLFF
-	TRBJ1-5	TRBV30	CAWSGQPREPQHF
once	TRBJ2-3	TRBV11-1	CASSLLAGGTDTQYF
once	TRBJ2-5	TRBV7-2	CASSSGLAWETQYF
-	TRBJ1-2	TRBV6-5	CASSYSENYGYTF
few	TRBJ1-3	TRBV7-9	CASPGSTGNTIYF
-	TRBJ2-1	TRBV7-2	CASSILAGGPNEQFF
once	TRBJ2-3	TRBV5-4	CANSFERGDGTQYF
once	TRBJ2-1	TRBV5-6	CASSLEGDWGLAREEQFF
-	TRBJ2-7	TRBV19	CASSITTTTEQYF
-	TRBJ1-4	TRBV29-1	CSVAQGAEKLFF
-	TRBJ2-7	TRBV2	CASRRTDYEQYF
-	TRBJ2-3	TRBV19	CASSIGERGATDTQYF
-	TRBJ1-1	TRBV7-9	CASSQMGNTEAFF
-	TRBJ2-1	TRBV7-3	CASSPMEGSNEQFF
-	TRBJ2-4	TRBV5-4	CASSFRGGLAKNIQYF
-	TRBJ1-2	TRBV9	CASSVEFDPRLYGYTF
-	TRBJ1-1	TRBV9	CASSPSGAGVTEAFF
-	TRBJ2-2	TRBV28	CASSFLGHTNAGELFF
-	TRBJ2-2	TRBV2	CASSEGWGSNTGELFF
-	TRBJ2-1	TRBV6-4	CASWGCGGGTDNEQFF
-	TRBJ2-2	TRBV5-6	CASSLSGLDTGELFF
-	TRBJ2-5	TRBV7-9	CASSFFGGRETQYF
-	TRBJ2-4	TRBV21-1	CASSKEKNIQYF
-	TRBJ1-5	TRBV7-4	CASSPGRRINQPQHF
once	TRBJ1-2	TRBV5-6	CASRPLQGSYGYTF
-	TRBJ2-7	TRBV19	CASSMADGSSYEQYF
-	TRBJ2-1	TRBV6-6	CASSYRDNEQFF
-	TRBJ2-7	TRBV6-1	CASSTGSYEQYF
-	TRBJ2-7	TRBV30	CAWASGGGSYEQYF
-	TRBJ1-5	TRBV6-5	CASSYSRGIQPQHF
-	TRBJ1-2	TRBV29-1	CSVPGSANYGYTF
-	TRBJ1-6	TRBV6-1	CASYQAGGVVSPLHF
-	TRBJ1-6	TRBV4-3	CASSQNSRQGALDTYNSPLHF
-	TRBJ2-6	TRBV2	CASKPGRTSGANVLTF
-	TRBJ2-3	TRBV7-2	CASSLTRQGEPLTDTQYF
-	TRBJ1-5	TRBV4-1	CASSQDDRQPQHF
-	TRBJ2-7	TRBV7-9	CASSLAGGPDEQYF
-	TRBJ2-3	TRBV15	CATSSTLAGPDTQYF
-	TRBJ2-1	TRBV7-7	CASSLGTGNYEQFF
-	TRBJ2-3	TRBV9	CASSEEGGSDTQYF
-	TRBJ2-7	TRBV28	CASSSPKGQAYEQYF